Below, 21 T cell receptor beta chains from the same sample are listed, as sequenced in a study of OX40 agonist ivuxolimab in advanced cancers. Library preparation was by the immunoSEQ multiplex PCR assay. TCRdb took over this immuneACCESS table, retaining in-frame rearrangements with V and J assigned. Such tables are incomplete; in checked studies, under half of the missing clones stem from an unresolved V gene, and the remainder is unexplained. The sample has roughly 86,000 clones on record, roughly 92% of them singletons. Jointly, the top ten make up 1% to 1.3% of the sample. The specimen comprised CD4+ or CD8+ T cells sorted from blood, sampled in a trial of the OX40 agonist ivuxolimab. These receptors all come from an adult with an advanced solid tumor such as melanoma, head and neck, liver or kidney cancer.

The V call is TRBV4-2, the J call TRBJ2-7, with a possible D match to TRBD2 (7 bases). CDR1 is LGHNA, CDR2 YNFKEQ, per germline. V lost 0 bases, J lost 5 bases, and 32 bases lay in between. The CDR3 is 21 amino acids. The CDR3 spells CASSQDLRGDEEPGGEDEQYF. DNA of the CDR3: TGTGCCAGCAGCCAAGATCTCCGGGGGGATGAAGAGCCGGGGGGCGAGGACGAGCAGTACTTC.

CDR3 amino acids: CASSQGGQATIYGYTF. CDR3 DNA: TGCGCCAGCAGCCAGGGCGGACAGGCGACGATTTATGGCTACACCTTC. This rearrangement joins TRBV4-1 to TRBJ1-2, with 7 bases aligning to TRBD1. CDR3 size: 16 residues. Germline V CDR1 and CDR2: MGHRA, YSYEKL. With 3 bases clipped from V and 5 bases from J, the junction kept 12 bases outside the gene matches.

The J gene is TRBJ1-5, the V gene TRBV19, with TRBD1 matching over 7 bases. In germline, CDR1 is LNHDA, CDR2 SQIVND (reference sequence). V shed 3 bases and J 4 bases; nucleotides not matched to a gene: 6. CDR3 size: 15 residues. CDR3: CASSIRQGRNQPQHF. The CDR3 DNA sequence: TGTGCCAGTAGTATCCGACAGGGACGAAATCAGCCCCAGCATTTT.

This clone turned up a few times. This chain joins TRBV7-9 and TRBJ2-7, with TRBD2 as a possible D gene (5 bases). Trimming pared 6 bases from V and 6 bases from J, leaving 12 bases between. Per germline, CDR1 SEHNR and CDR2 FQNEAQ (reference sequence). The CDR3 has 12 residues. The CDR3 DNA sequence: TGTGCCAGCAGTTCGGCCCGGGGCGAGCAGTACTTC. Translated, it gives CASSSARGEQYF.

The rearrangement links TRBV6-5 to TRBJ1-5; 8 nucleotides match TRBD1. There are 15 residues in the CDR3. J was trimmed by 5 bases and V by 7 bases; bases with no gene match: 10. The V gene's germline CDR1 is MNHEY and CDR2 SVGAGI. The CDR3 here is CASITNRGMDQPQHF. CDR3 nucleotides: TGTGCCAGCATTACCAACAGGGGGATGGATCAGCCCCAGCATTTT.

This clone was counted between two and nine times. The chain joins TRBV28 to TRBJ2-7; D gene ambiguous. This CDR3 is built from 11 residues. Germline lookup yields CDR1 MDHEN and CDR2 SYDVKM. Deletions cut 5 bases from V and 9 bases from J, with 11 bases between. CDR3 sequence (DNA): TGTGCCAGCAGTCCACTGGAGCGGCAGTACTTC. Encoded protein: CASSPLERQYF.

This rearrangement joins TRBV2 to TRBJ2-7; D is undetermined. Germline V gene sequence: CDR1 SNHLY, CDR2 FYNNEI. This CDR3 region has 13 residues. V lost 7 bases, J lost 3 bases, and 13 bases lay in between. The CDR3 nucleotides are TGTGCCAGCACCCCCAGCTGGCTCTACGAGCAGTACTTC. Translation gives CASTPSWLYEQYF.

The chain links TRBV7-9 to TRBJ2-3, with D tentatively TRBD2 (5 bases). The germline V and J ends were trimmed by 6 bases and 0 bases, with 13 bases remaining between them. The length of the CDR3 is 15 residues. Looked up from germline, CDR1 is SEHNR and CDR2 is FQNEAQ (reference sequence). The CDR3 DNA reads TGTGCCAGCAGTTCGACTAACCCGAGCACAGATACGCAGTATTTT. Its translation is CASSSTNPSTDTQYF. The variable domain in full, with the rest retrieved from reference TRBV7-9 and TRBJ2-3, is DTGVSQNPRHKITKRGQNVTFRCDPISEHNRLYWYRQTLGQGPEFLTYFQNEAQLEKSRLLSDRFSAERPKGSFSTLEIQRTEQGDSAMYLCASSSTNPSTDTQYFGPGTRLTVL.

The rearrangement links TRBV5-1 to TRBJ2-7; 8 nucleotides align to TRBD2. The CDR3 has 14 residues. Germline V lookup: CDR1 SGHRS, CDR2 YFSETQ. Germline trimming cut 1 base from V and 6 bases from J; bases unmatched to any gene: 6. In DNA form, the CDR3 reads TGCGCCAGCAGCTTGAGCGGGAGTGATCGCGAGCAGTACTTC. Amino acid sequence: CASSLSGSDREQYF.

The V gene is TRBV4-1, the J gene TRBJ2-4; D is undetermined. Trimming shortened V by 0 bases and J by 2 bases, and 17 bases separated the two germline ends. Germline V CDR1 and CDR2: MGHRA, YSYEKL. The CDR3 length is 18 residues. CDR3 loop: CASSQERLSLITKNIQYF. CDR3 in DNA: TGCGCCAGCAGCCAAGAGAGGTTGTCACTAATAACCAAAAACATTCAGTACTTC.

The rearrangement uses TRBV12-2 and TRBJ2-5; the DNA was not used to check the table's D call, TRBD1. TRBV12-2 is termed a pseudogene. The CDR3 has 13 residues. The CDR3 reads CASRTGGGETQYF. CDR3 in DNA: TGTGCAAGTCGCACAGGGGGCGGTGAGACCCAGTACTTC.

This clone was counted between two and nine times. The chain combines TRBV4-3 with TRBJ2-3; 8 nucleotides align to TRBD2. V dropped 0 bases and J dropped 3; count of bases not matched to a gene: 2. Germline V gene sequence: CDR1 LGHNA, CDR2 YSLEER. The CDR3 is made up of 15 amino acids. CDR3 amino acids: CASSQDKRETDTQYF. In nucleotides, the CDR3 is TGCGCCAGCAGCCAAGATAAGCGGGAGACAGATACGCAGTATTTT.

The rearrangement links TRBV5-8 to TRBJ1-1, with a weak D call TRBD1 (6 bases). The V gene's germline CDR1 is SGHTS and CDR2 YDEGEE. V dropped 3 bases and J dropped 8 bases, with 17 bases sitting between them. This CDR3 contains 14 residues. As DNA, the CDR3 is TGTGCCAGCAGCTGGGGGGCAGTAGGGACAGAAGCTTTCTTT. This encodes CASSWGAVGTEAFF. The variable domain in full, with the rest retrieved from reference TRBV5-8 and TRBJ1-1, is EAGVTQSPTHLIKTRGQQATLRCSPISGHTSVYWYQQALGLGLQFLLWYDEGEERNRGNFPPRFSGRQFPNYSSELNVNALELEDSALYLCASSWGAVGTEAFFGQGTRLTVV.

This clone was counted a single time. The rearrangement joins TRBV5-4 to TRBJ2-7, with 12 bases lining up with TRBD2. The germline CDR1 and CDR2 sequences are SGHNT and YYREEE (reference sequence). CDR3 length: 15 residues. The trim removed 4 bases at V and 2 bases at J, leaving 4 bases unmatched. The CDR3 spells CASSPGLAGTYEQYF. DNA for the CDR3: TGTGCCAGCAGCCCAGGACTAGCGGGGACCTACGAGCAGTACTTC.

The chain is built from TRBV13 and TRBJ2-1; the D is unclear. Germline CDR1 and CDR2: PRHDT and FYEKMQ (reference sequence). The CDR3 contains 15 residues. Trimming cost V 2 bases and J 1 base, with 9 bases left between them. This CDR3 is CASSLWGKSYNEQFF. In nucleotides, the CDR3 is TGTGCCAGCAGCTTATGGGGTAAGTCCTACAATGAGCAGTTCTTC.

This clone was seen just once. The chain carries TRBV5-1 and TRBJ2-1, with 11 positions matching TRBD2. From germline, CDR1 is SGHRS and CDR2 YFSETQ. V shed 0 bases, J shed 5 bases, and the junction held 4 bases outside the gene matches. This CDR3 has 16 amino acids. CDR3 DNA sequence: TGCGCCAGCAGCTTGGCCGGGACTAGCGGACACAATGAGCAGTTCTTC. Translation gives CASSLAGTSGHNEQFF. Complete variable domain (other parts from reference TRBV5-1 and TRBJ2-1): KAGVTQTPRYLIKTRGQQVTLSCSPISGHRSVSWYQQTPGQGLQFLFEYFSETQRNKGNFPGRFSGRQFSNSRSEMNVSTLELGDSALYLCASSLAGTSGHNEQFFGPGTRLTVL.

The V call is TRBV11-1, the J call TRBJ1-1; D is ambiguous. Deletions cut 2 bases from V and 3 bases from J, with 1 base between. The germline gives CDR1 SGHAT, CDR2 FQDESV (reference sequence). The CDR3 has 11 residues. The CDR3 coding sequence is TGTGCCAGCAGCTTACACACTGAAGCTTTCTTT. It specifies CASSLHTEAFF.

This chain links TRBV9 with TRBJ2-7; tentatively, D is TRBD2 (6 bases). The V end lost 0 bases, the J end lost 0 bases, and 13 bases lay between the germline ends. CDR1 and CDR2 from the germline V gene are SGDLS and YYNGEE. This CDR3 is built from 16 residues. DNA of the CDR3: TGTGCCAGCAGCGTAGACGGCGGGGTGAGCTCCTACGAGCAGTACTTC. Translating gives CASSVDGGVSSYEQYF.

This clone has just one count. The chain links TRBV4-1 to TRBJ2-7; TRBD2 matches at 10 bases. This CDR3 spans 14 amino acids. The junction had 7 bases not matched to a gene; V was cut back by 4 bases and J by 7 bases. Germline lookup yields CDR1 MGHRA and CDR2 YSYEKL. CDR3 residues: CASSPLAGVGEQYF. The CDR3 DNA sequence: TGCGCCAGCAGCCCCCTAGCGGGAGTGGGTGAGCAGTACTTC.

The V and J genes are TRBV5-1 and TRBJ1-3, with no clear D. V was clipped by 4 bases and J by 0 bases, with 11 bases between them. The germline V gene encodes CDR1 SGHRS and CDR2 YFSETQ. The CDR3 extends over 15 amino acids. The CDR3 DNA is TGCGCCAGCAGCCCTGCAGTGAACTCTGGAAACACCATATATTTT. Its protein product is CASSPAVNSGNTIYF.

This chain uses TRBV6-9 with TRBJ1-5; no definite D call. Germline CDR1 MNHGY, CDR2 SVAAGI. Trimming cost V 3 bases and J 7 bases, with 16 bases left between them. The CDR3 length is 15 residues. The CDR3 reads CASSYRDSLPQPQHF. The CDR3 bases are TGTGCCAGCAGTTACCGAGACTCTCTCCCCCAGCCCCAGCATTTT.